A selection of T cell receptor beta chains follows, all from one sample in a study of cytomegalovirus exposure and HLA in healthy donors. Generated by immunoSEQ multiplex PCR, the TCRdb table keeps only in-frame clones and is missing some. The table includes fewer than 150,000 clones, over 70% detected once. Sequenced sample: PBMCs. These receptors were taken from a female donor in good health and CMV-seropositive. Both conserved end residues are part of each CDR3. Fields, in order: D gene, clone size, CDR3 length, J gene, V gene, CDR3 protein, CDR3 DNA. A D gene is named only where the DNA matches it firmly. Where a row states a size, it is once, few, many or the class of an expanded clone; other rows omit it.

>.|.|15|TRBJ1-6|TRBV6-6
CASSYSQGENSPLHF
TGTGCCAGCAGTTACTCTCAGGGTGAGAATTCACCCCTCCACTTT
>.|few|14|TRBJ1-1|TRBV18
CASLPRQEGTEAFF
TGTGCCAGCTTGCCTCGGCAGGAGGGGACTGAAGCTTTCTTT
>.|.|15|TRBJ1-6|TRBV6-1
CASAIFDRINSPLHF
TGTGCCAGCGCTATCTTCGACAGGATTAATTCACCCCTCCACTTT
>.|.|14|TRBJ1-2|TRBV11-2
CASSLSVGRNGYTF
TGTGCCAGCAGCTTAAGTGTAGGGAGAAATGGCTACACCTTC
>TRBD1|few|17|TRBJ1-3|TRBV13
CASGSDRLSLSGNTIYF
TGTGCCAGCGGATCGGACAGGTTAAGTCTGTCGGGAAACACCATATATTTT
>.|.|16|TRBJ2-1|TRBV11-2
CASSLSPDSSYNEQFF
TGTGCCAGCAGCTTATCCCCGGACAGCTCCTACAATGAGCAGTTCTTC
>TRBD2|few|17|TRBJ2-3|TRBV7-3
CASSLWGLAGGSDTQYF
TGTGCCAGCAGCTTATGGGGACTAGCGGGAGGTTCAGATACGCAGTATTTT
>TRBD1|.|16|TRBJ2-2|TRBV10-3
CAISETRDRAAGELFF
TGTGCCATCAGTGAGACCCGGGACAGGGCTGCCGGGGAGCTGTTTTTT
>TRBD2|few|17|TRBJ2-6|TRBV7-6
CASSLREGSSGANVLTF
TGTGCCAGCAGCTTAAGGGAGGGAAGCTCTGGGGCCAACGTCCTGACTTTC
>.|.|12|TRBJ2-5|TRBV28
CASTAYQETQYF
TGTGCCAGCACCGCGTACCAAGAGACCCAGTACTTC
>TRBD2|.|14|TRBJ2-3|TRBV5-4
CASSRSGGDDTQYF
TGTGCCAGCAGCCGTAGCGGGGGGGACGATACGCAGTATTTT
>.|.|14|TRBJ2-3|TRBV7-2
CASSLAGSTDTQYF
TGTGCCAGCAGCTTAGCTGGCAGCACAGATACGCAGTATTTT
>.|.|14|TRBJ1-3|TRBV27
CASSLRGSGNTIYF
TGTGCCAGCAGTTTACGGGGTTCTGGAAACACCATATATTTT
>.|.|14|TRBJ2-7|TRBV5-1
CASSFLGPSYEQYF
TGCGCCAGCAGCTTCCTAGGCCCTTCCTACGAGCAGTACTTC
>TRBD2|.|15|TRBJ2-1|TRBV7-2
CASSLVGGDYNEQFF
TGTGCCAGCAGCTTAGTGGGGGGGGACTACAATGAGCAGTTCTTC
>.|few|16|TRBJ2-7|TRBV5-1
CASSLGQNINSYEQYF
TGCGCCAGCAGCTTGGGACAGAACATAAACTCCTACGAGCAGTACTTC
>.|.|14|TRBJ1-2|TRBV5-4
CASSLVDRTYGYTF
TGTGCCAGCAGCTTGGTAGACAGGACCTATGGCTACACCTTC
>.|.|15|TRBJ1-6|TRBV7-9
CASSLLGGLNSPLHF
TGTGCCAGCAGCTTATTGGGGGGTCTCAATTCACCCCTCCACTTT
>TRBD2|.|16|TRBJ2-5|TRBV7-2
CASSPQAGGPGETQYF
TGTGCCAGCAGCCCGCAAGCGGGGGGGCCCGGGGAGACCCAGTACTTC
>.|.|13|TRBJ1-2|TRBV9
CASSLGVNYGYTF
TGTGCCAGCAGTTTAGGAGTTAACTATGGCTACACCTTC
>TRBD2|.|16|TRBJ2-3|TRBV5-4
CASSPGLADSTDTQYF
TGTGCCAGCAGCCCCGGACTAGCGGATAGCACAGATACGCAGTATTTT
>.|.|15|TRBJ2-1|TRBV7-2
CASTRGGGLYNEQFF
TGTGCCAGCACCCGAGGGGGGGGGTTATACAATGAGCAGTTCTTC
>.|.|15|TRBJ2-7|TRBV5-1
CASSRSPDNSYEQYF
TGCGCCAGCAGCCGTAGCCCCGATAACTCCTACGAGCAGTACTTC
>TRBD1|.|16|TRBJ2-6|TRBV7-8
CASKLQGHSGANVLTF
TGTGCCAGCAAGTTACAGGGGCACTCTGGGGCCAACGTCCTGACTTTC
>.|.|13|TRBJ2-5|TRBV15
CATSRQVGETQYF
TGTGCCACCAGCAGACAGGTTGGAGAGACCCAGTACTTC
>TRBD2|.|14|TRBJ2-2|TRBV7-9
CASSLGGSGGELFF
TGTGCCAGCAGCTTGGGAGGGTCCGGCGGGGAGCTGTTTTTT
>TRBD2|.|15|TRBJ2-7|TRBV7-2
CASSLSGLVIYEQYF
TGTGCCAGCAGCTTATCGGGACTAGTGATCTACGAGCAGTACTTC
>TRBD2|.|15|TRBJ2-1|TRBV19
CASSPLAGGGNEQFF
TGTGCCAGTAGTCCCCTAGCGGGGGGGGGCAATGAGCAGTTCTTC
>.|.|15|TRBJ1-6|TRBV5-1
CASSEVSPYNSPLHF
TGCGCCAGCAGTGAGGTGAGCCCATATAATTCACCCCTCCACTTT
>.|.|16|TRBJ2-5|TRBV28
CASSLWFDGLEETQYF
TGTGCCAGCAGTTTATGGTTCGATGGTCTAGAAGAGACCCAGTACTTC
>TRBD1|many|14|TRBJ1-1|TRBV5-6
CASSLRTGYTEAFF
TGTGCCAGCAGCTTGAGGACAGGGTACACTGAAGCTTTCTTT
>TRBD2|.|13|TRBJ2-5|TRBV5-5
CAAGGGPQETQYF
TGTGCTGCCGGCGGGGGGCCCCAAGAGACCCAGTACTTC